One sample yielded the 19 T cell receptor beta chains listed below, sequenced in a study of a mutant IDH1 vaccine in newly diagnosed glioma. The time point: baseline, week 1 (first vaccination visit). Treatment denoted: pre-vaccination baseline after standard-of-care therapy. Repertoires were generated with immunoSEQ multiplex PCR, while TCRdb's copy carries only in-frame clones and drops some. This table has nearly 70,000 clones, about four fifths appearing once. This specimen consisted of PBMCs, obtained from a glioma patient treated with radiotherapy, temozolomide or both. The receptors come from a man in his fifties with glioma.

As to this clone: One end of the junction fails to match germline, which may point to a read error. The rearrangement uses TRBV7-7 and TRBJ2-3; D remains ambiguous. Germline V gene data show CDR1 as SSHAT and CDR2 as FNYEAQ (reference sequence). This CDR3 is 13 amino acids long. The CDR3 sequence: CASSRTQADTQYF. CDR3 bases: TGTGCTAGCAGCCGGACGCAGGCGGATACGCAGTATTTT.

This chain connects TRBV7-2 to TRBJ2-5; 9 positions match TRBD2. CDR1 SGHTA and CDR2 FQGNSA come from the germline V gene. The CDR3 totals 17 residues. The J segment lost 5 bases and the V segment lost 4 bases, leaving 14 bases of the junction unmatched. The CDR3 region has the DNA TGTGCCAGCAGCTCCCTTGGGAGGAGCGGGGGGCGGGAGACCCAGTACTTC. It yields the protein CASSSLGRSGGRETQYF. The whole variable domain, filled in from reference TRBV7-2 and TRBJ2-5, reads GAGVSQSPSNKVTEKGKDVELRCDPISGHTALYWYRQSLGQGLEFLIYFQGNSAPDKSGLPSDRFSAERTGGSVSTLTIQRTQQEDSAVYLCASSSLGRSGGRETQYFGPGTRLLVL.

The chain carries TRBV15 and TRBJ2-7, with 7 bases matching TRBD2. The CDR3 spans 14 residues. Germline V gene data show CDR1 as LNHNV and CDR2 as YYDKDF (reference sequence). Trimming removed 1 base from V and 0 bases from J; junction bases left unmatched: 0. The CDR3 DNA is TGTGCCACCAGCAGAGGCGGGAGCTCCTACGAGCAGTACTTC. This codes for CATSRGGSSYEQYF.

This chain connects TRBV29-1 to TRBJ2-5; D remains ambiguous. The V gene lost 3 bases and the J gene lost 7 bases, with 12 bases spanning the gap. Germline V gives CDR1 SQVTM, CDR2 ANQGSEA. The CDR3 extends over 12 amino acids. The CDR3 reads CSVDRPRGTQYF. The CDR3 DNA follows: TGCAGCGTTGACCGGCCGCGCGGGACCCAGTACTTC.

This clone appeared a single time. The chain couples TRBV19 to TRBJ1-6; no firm D call. Germline CDR1 and CDR2: LNHDA and SQIVND (reference sequence). This CDR3 contains 16 residues. The germline V and J ends were trimmed by 0 bases and 4 bases, with 10 bases remaining between them. The CDR3 sequence: CASSIDLRGYNSPLHF. In DNA form, the CDR3 reads TGTGCCAGTAGTATAGATCTGCGCGGATATAATTCACCCCTCCACTTT.

The gene calls are TRBV30 and TRBJ2-1; no firm D call. There are 16 residues in the CDR3. Trimming cost V 2 bases and J 3 bases, with 17 bases left between them. Germline-derived CDR1 and CDR2 are GTSNPN and SVGIG (reference sequence). The CDR3 loop is CAWSPFTRSFYNEQFF. The CDR3, as DNA: TGTGCCTGGAGTCCATTTACACGGAGTTTCTACAATGAGCAGTTCTTC.

The chain employs TRBV5-6 and TRBJ2-5; tentative D call: TRBD2 (7 bases). The V gene's germline CDR1 is SGHDT and CDR2 YYEEEE. This CDR3 is built from 15 residues. V shed 1 base and J shed 1 base, with 11 bases lying between them. The CDR3 sequence is CASSLLAGAQETQYF. In DNA, the CDR3 is TGTGCCAGCAGCTTGCTTGCGGGGGCCCAAGAGACCCAGTACTTC.

The chain is built from TRBV5-1 and TRBJ1-5; 11 nucleotides line up with TRBD1. Germline V lookup: CDR1 SGHRS, CDR2 YFSETQ. Trimming cost V 0 bases and J 0 bases; bases outside gene matches: 8. The CDR3 contains 19 residues. The CDR3 DNA sequence: TGCGCCAGCAGCTTGGGGACAGGGGGCAGAACCGATAGCAATCAGCCCCAGCATTTT. This codes for CASSLGTGGRTDSNQPQHF.

The rearrangement joins TRBV4-3 to TRBJ2-1, with 8 bases aligning to TRBD1. The CDR3 is made up of 17 amino acids. Germline CDR1 and CDR2: LGHNA and YSLEER. Unmatched junction bases numbered 12, after V lost 3 bases and J lost 5 bases. The chain's CDR3 is CASSHPGTGAFDNEQFF. CDR3 in DNA: TGCGCCAGCAGCCACCCCGGGACAGGCGCTTTCGACAATGAGCAGTTCTTC.

The chain has TRBV7-2 and TRBJ2-7, with 8 bases identical to TRBD1. V lost 1 base and J lost 5; bases outside the gene matches: 4. This CDR3 is built from 14 residues. Germline values: CDR1 SGHTA, CDR2 FQGNSA. This CDR3 reads CASSLGAGGNEQYF. The CDR3 DNA reads TGTGCCAGCAGCTTAGGGGCAGGGGGCAACGAGCAGTACTTC. Supplemented by reference TRBV7-2 and TRBJ2-7, the full variable domain reads GAGVSQSPSNKVTEKGKDVELRCDPISGHTALYWYRQSLGQGLEFLIYFQGNSAPDKSGLPSDRFSAERTGGSVSTLTIQRTQQEDSAVYLCASSLGAGGNEQYFGPGTRLTVT.

The rearrangement uses TRBV11-3 and TRBJ2-1, with D hard to call. Germline CDR1 SGHNT, CDR2 YENEEA. This CDR3 has 12 residues. V lost 5 bases and J lost 6, with 8 bases in between. CDR3: CASSLVTNEQFF. CDR3 nucleotides: TGTGCCAGCAGCCTAGTGACCAATGAGCAGTTCTTC.

V gene TRBV7-2 combines with J gene TRBJ2-7; D may correspond to TRBD1 or TRBD2 (5 bases each). Germline V gene data show CDR1 as SGHTA and CDR2 as FQGNSA. V lost 2 bases to trimming and J lost 0 bases, with 8 bases between them. The CDR3 consists of 14 residues. DNA for the CDR3: TGTGCCAGCAGCTTATGGGGGAGCTCCTACGAGCAGTACTTC. Translating it yields CASSLWGSSYEQYF.

This rearrangement joins TRBV2 to TRBJ1-1; maybe TRBD1 (6 bases). Germline V gene sequence: CDR1 SNHLY, CDR2 FYNNEI. V lost 6 bases, J lost 4 bases, and 21 bases lay in between. There are 16 residues in the CDR3. The CDR3 nucleotides read TGTGCCAGCAGACCTCTGGAACAGGGCGCCCGCACTGAAGCTTTCTTT. Protein sequence: CASRPLEQGARTEAFF.

Here the CDR3 reads CASSLLRGLGYGYTF. CDR3 DNA: TGTGCCAGCAGTTTACTCAGGGGGCTAGGCTATGGCTACACCTTC. This rearrangement joins TRBV27 to TRBJ1-2, with 8 bases fitting TRBD1. Germline V lookup: CDR1 MNHEY, CDR2 SMNVEV (reference sequence). After removal of 2 bases from V and 4 bases from J, the junction contained 6 bases not matched to a gene. The CDR3 totals 15 residues.

This clone appeared a few times. This chain connects TRBV6-6 to TRBJ1-5; tentative D call: TRBD1 (6 bases). In germline, CDR1 is MNHNY, CDR2 SVGAGI (reference sequence). The CDR3 is 10 residues long. V was clipped by 8 bases and J by 10 bases, with 9 bases between them. The CDR3 is CASGGEPQHF. The CDR3 DNA sequence: TGTGCCAGCGGGGGCGAACCCCAGCATTTT.

Written as DNA, the CDR3 is TGTGCCAGCAGCTTAGGGTCAGAGGAGGTATATGGCTACACCTTC. It translates to CASSLGSEEVYGYTF. The V and J genes are TRBV13 and TRBJ1-2; D remains ambiguous. Looked up from germline, CDR1 is PRHDT and CDR2 is FYEKMQ (reference sequence). V lost 0 bases and J lost 5, with 13 bases in between. This CDR3 comprises 15 residues. The variable domain in full, completed from reference TRBV13 and TRBJ1-2, reads AAGVIQSPRHLIKEKRETATLKCYPIPRHDTVYWYQQGPGQDPQFLISFYEKMQSDKGSIPDRFSAQQFSDYHSELNMSSLELGDSALYFCASSLGSEEVYGYTFGSGTRLTVV.

This chain connects TRBV6-6 to TRBJ2-1; TRBD1 agrees at 12 bases. V lost 4 bases, J lost 8 bases, and 3 bases stayed unmatched. This CDR3 has 14 amino acids. CDR1 and CDR2 from the germline V gene are MNHNY and SVGAGI (reference sequence). Written as DNA, the CDR3 is TGTGCCAGCAGTTCCGGGACAGGGGGCGATGAGCAGTTCTTC. Amino acids: CASSSGTGGDEQFF.

V is TRBV30 and J is TRBJ2-7; 9 bases fit TRBD1. The CDR3 extends over 15 amino acids. V trimming: 0 bases; J trimming: 7 bases; junction bases outside the gene matches: 10. Germline loops: CDR1 GTSNPN, CDR2 SVGIG (reference sequence). CDR3 nucleotide sequence: TGTGCCTGGAGTGTAGAATTACAGGGGGCGAGGGAGCAGTACTTC. Translating it yields CAWSVELQGAREQYF.

This clone was picked up a small number of times. V gene TRBV30 combines with J gene TRBJ1-2, with 9 bases fitting TRBD1. There are 15 residues in the CDR3. Germline-derived CDR1 and CDR2 are GTSNPN and SVGIG (reference sequence). With V trimmed by 0 bases and J by 4 bases, 6 bases remained unmatched. In DNA, the CDR3 is TGTGCCTGGAGTGTAACAGGGGGCACGGTCTATGGCTACACCTTC. Translating gives CAWSVTGGTVYGYTF.